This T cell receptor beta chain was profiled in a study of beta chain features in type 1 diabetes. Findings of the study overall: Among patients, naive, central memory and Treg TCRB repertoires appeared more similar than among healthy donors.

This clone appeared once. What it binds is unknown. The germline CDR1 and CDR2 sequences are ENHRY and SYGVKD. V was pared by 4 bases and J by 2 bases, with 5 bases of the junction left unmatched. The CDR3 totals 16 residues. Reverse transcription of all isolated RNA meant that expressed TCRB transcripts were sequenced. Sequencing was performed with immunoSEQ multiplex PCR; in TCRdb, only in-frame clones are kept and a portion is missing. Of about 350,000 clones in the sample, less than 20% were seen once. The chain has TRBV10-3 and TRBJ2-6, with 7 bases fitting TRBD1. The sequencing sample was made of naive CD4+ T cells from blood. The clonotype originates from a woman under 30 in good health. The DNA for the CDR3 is TGTGCCATCAGTGTGGGCGACAGGGCTGGGGCCAACGTCCTGACTTTC. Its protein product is CAISVGDRAGANVLTF.